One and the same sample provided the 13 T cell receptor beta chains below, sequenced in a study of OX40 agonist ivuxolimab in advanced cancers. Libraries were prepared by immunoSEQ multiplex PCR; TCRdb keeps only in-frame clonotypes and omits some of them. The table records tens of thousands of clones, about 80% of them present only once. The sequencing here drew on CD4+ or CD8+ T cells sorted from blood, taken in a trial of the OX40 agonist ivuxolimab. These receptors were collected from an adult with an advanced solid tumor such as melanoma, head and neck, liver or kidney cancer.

CDR3 coding DNA: TGCAGCGTTGAAGGGGGGGGGCCCTTCTATGGCTACACCTTC. It specifies CSVEGGGPFYGYTF. The chain couples TRBV29-1 to TRBJ1-2; a weak D match, TRBD1 (6 bases). The V and J ends lost 1 base and 4 bases respectively, with 13 bases between them. The CDR3 loop spans 14 amino acids. Germline V lookup: CDR1 SQVTM, CDR2 ANQGSEA.

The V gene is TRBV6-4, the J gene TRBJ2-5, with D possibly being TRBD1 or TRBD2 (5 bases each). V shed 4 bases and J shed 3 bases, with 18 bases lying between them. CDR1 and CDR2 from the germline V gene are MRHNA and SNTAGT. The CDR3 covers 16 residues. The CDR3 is CASSGGTGTAEETQYF. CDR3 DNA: TGTGCCAGCAGTGGCGGAACGGGGACGGCAGAAGAGACCCAGTACTTC.

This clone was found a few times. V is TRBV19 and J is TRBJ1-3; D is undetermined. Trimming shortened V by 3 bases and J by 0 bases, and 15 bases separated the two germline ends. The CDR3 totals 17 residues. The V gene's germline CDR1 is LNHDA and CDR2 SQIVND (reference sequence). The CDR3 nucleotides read TGTGCCAGTAGTATCCCCCTCCGATCGTACTCTGGAAACACCATATATTTT. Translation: CASSIPLRSYSGNTIYF.

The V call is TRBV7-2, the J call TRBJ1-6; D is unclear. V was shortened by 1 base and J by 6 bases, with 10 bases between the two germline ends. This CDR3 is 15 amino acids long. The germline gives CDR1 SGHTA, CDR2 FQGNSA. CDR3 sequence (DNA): TGTGCCAGCAGCTTAGACCCAGCGCGTAATTCACCCCTCCACTTT. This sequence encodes CASSLDPARNSPLHF.

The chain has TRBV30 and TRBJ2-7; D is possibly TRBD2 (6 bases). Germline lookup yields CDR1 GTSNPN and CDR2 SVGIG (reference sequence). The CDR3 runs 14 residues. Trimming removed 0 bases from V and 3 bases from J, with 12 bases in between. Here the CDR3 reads CAWSVVRGSYEQYF. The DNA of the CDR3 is TGTGCCTGGAGTGTAGTGCGGGGCAGCTACGAGCAGTACTTC.

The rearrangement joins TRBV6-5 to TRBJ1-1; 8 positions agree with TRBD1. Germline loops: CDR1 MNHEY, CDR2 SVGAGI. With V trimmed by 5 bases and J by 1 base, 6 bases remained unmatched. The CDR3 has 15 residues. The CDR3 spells CASSTQGARNTEAFF. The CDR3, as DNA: TGTGCCAGCAGTACCCAGGGGGCGAGGAACACTGAAGCTTTCTTT.

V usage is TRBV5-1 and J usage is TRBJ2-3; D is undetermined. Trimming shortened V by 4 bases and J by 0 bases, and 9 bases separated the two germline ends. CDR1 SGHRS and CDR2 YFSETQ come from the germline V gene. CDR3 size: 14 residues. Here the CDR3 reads CASSRYGSTDTQYF. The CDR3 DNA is TGCGCCAGCAGCCGGTACGGCAGCACAGATACGCAGTATTTT.

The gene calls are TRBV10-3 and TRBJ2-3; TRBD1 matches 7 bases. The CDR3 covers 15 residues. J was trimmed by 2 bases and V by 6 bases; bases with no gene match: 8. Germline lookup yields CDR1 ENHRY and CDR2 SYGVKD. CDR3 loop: CAIRSKGAHTDTQYF. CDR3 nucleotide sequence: TGTGCCATCAGATCAAAGGGGGCCCACACAGATACGCAGTATTTT.

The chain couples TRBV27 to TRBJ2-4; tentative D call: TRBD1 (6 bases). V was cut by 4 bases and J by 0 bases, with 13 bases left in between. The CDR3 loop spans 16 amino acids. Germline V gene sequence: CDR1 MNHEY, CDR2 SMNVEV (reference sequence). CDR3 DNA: TGTGCCAGCAGTTCCGGACAGCTACTAGCCAAAAACATTCAGTACTTC. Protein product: CASSSGQLLAKNIQYF.

The CDR3 protein is CASSGSGRLNYGYTF. The CDR3 DNA reads TGTGCCAGCAGCGGGTCGGGCAGACTTAACTATGGCTACACCTTC. The chain joins TRBV9 to TRBJ1-2; D is unresolved. The V end lost 3 bases, the J end lost 1 base, and 13 bases lay between the germline ends. Germline V lookup: CDR1 SGDLS, CDR2 YYNGEE. CDR3 size: 15 residues. Looking up the rest from reference TRBV9 and TRBJ1-2 gives the full variable domain: DSGVTQTPKHLITATGQRVTLRCSPRSGDLSVYWYQQSLDQGLQFLIQYYNGEERAKGNILERFSAQQFPDLHSELNLSSLELGDSALYFCASSGSGRLNYGYTFGSGTRLTVV.

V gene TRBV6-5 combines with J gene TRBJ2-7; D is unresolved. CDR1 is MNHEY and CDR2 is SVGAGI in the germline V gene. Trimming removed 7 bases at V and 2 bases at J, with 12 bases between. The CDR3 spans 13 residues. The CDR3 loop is CASKSTSAYEQYF. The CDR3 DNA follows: TGTGCCAGCAAAAGTACAAGCGCCTACGAGCAGTACTTC.

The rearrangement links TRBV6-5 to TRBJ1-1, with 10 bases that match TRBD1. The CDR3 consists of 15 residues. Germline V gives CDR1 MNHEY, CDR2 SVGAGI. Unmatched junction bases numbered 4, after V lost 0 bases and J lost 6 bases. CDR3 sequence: CASSYSGTGVAEAFF. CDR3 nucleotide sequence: TGTGCCAGCAGTTACTCAGGGACAGGGGTTGCTGAAGCTTTCTTT.

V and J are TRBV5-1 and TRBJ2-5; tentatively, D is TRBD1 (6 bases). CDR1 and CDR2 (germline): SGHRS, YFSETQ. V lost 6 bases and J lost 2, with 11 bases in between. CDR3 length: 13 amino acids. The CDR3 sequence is CASNLQGQETQYF. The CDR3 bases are TGCGCCAGCAACTTACAGGGACAAGAGACCCAGTACTTC.